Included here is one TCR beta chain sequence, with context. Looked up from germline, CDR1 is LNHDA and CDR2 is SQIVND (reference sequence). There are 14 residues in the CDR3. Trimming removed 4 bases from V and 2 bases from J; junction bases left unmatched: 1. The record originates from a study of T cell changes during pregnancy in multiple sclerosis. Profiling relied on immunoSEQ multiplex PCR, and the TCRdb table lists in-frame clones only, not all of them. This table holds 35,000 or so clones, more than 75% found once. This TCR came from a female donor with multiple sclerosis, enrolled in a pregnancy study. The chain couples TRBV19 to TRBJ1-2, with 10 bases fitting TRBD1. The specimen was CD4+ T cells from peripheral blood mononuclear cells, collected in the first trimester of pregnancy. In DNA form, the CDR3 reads TGTGCCAGTAGTAGACAGGGGGCGAACTATGGCTACACCTTC. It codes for CASSRQGANYGYTF.